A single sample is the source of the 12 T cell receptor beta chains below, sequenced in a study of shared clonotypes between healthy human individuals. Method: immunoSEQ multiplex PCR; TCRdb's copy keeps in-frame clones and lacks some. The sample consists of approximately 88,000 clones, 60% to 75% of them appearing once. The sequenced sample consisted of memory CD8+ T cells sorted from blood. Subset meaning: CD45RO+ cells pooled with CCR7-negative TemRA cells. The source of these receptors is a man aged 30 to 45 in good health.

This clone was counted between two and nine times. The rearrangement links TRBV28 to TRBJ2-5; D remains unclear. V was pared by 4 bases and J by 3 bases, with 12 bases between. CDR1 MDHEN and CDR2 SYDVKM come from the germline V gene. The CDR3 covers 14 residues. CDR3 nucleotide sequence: TGTGCCAGCAGTTCCCTCATTTCGGAAGAGACCCAGTACTTC. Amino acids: CASSSLISEETQYF.

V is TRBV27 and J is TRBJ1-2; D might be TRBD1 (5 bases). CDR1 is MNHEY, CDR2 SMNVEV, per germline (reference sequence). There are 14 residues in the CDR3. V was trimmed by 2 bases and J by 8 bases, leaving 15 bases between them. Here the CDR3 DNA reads TGTGCCAGCAGTTTAATGATCGGGACGGGAGGCTACACCTTC. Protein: CASSLMIGTGGYTF.

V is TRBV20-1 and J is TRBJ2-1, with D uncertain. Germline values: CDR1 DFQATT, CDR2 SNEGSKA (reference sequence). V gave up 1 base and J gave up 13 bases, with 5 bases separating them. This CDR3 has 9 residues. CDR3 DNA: TGCAGTGCTAGAGGGGGTCAGTTCTTC. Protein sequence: CSARGGQFF.

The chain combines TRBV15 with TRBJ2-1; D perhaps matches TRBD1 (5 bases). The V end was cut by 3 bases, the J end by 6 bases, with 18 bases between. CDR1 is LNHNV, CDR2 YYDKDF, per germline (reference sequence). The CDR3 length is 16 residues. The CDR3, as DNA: TGTGCCACCAGCAGGGATACCGGGTCAGGGTTCAATGAGCAGTTCTTC. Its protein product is CATSRDTGSGFNEQFF.

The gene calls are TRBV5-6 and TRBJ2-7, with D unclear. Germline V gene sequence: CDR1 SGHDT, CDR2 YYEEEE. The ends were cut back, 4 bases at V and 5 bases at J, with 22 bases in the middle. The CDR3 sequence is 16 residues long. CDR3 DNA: TGTGCCAGCAGCCCAATGACTGGTGGGATAGGGCACGAGCAGTACTTC. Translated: CASSPMTGGIGHEQYF.

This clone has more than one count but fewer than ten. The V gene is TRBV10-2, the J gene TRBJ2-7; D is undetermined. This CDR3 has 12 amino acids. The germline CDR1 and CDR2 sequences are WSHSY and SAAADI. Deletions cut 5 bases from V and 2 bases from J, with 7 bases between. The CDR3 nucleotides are TGCGCCAGCAGTTGGCTTACCTACGAGCAGTACTTC. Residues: CASSWLTYEQYF.

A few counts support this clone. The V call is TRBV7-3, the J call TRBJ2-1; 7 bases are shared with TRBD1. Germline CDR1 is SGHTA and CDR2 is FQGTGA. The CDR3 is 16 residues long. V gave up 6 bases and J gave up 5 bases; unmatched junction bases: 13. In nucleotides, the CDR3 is TGTGCCAGCAGTTCCAGGGGGTCCTTCGCGAACAATGAGCAGTTCTTC. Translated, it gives CASSSRGSFANNEQFF.

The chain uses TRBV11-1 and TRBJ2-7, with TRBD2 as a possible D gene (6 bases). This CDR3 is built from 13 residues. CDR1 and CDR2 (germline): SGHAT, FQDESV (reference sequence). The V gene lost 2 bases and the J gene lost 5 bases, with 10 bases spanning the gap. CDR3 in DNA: TGTGCCAGCAGCTTACTCGGGGGTCACGAGCAGTACTTC. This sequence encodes CASSLLGGHEQYF. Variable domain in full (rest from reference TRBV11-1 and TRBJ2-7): EAEVAQSPRYKITEKSQAVAFWCDPISGHATLYWYRQILGQGPELLVQFQDESVVDDSQLPKDRFSAERLKGVDSTLKIQPAELGDSAMYLCASSLLGGHEQYFGPGTRLTVT.

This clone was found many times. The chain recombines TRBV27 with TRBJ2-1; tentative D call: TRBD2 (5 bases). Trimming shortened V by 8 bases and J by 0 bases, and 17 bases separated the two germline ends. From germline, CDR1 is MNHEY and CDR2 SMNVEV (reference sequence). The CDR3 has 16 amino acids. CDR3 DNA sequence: TGTGCCAGCGCCCCCAGCGCGGGTAGCTCCTACAATGAGCAGTTCTTC. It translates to CASAPSAGSSYNEQFF.

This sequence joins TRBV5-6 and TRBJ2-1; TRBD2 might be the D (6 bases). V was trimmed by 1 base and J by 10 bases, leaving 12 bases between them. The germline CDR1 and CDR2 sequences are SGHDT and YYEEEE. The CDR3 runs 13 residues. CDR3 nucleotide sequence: TGTGCCAGCAGCTTGTTCGGGGGTGACGAGCAGTTCTTC. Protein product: CASSLFGGDEQFF. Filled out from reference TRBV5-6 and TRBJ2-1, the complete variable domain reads DAGVTQSPTHLIKTRGQQVTLRCSPKSGHDTVSWYQQALGQGPQFIFQYYEEEERQRGNFPDRFSGHQFPNYSSELNVNALLLGDSALYLCASSLFGGDEQFFGPGTRLTVL.

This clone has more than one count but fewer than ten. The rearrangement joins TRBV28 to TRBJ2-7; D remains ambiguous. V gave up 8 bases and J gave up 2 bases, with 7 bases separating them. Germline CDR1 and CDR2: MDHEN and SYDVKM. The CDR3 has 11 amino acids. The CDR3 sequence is CASADAYEQYF. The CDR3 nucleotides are TGTGCCAGCGCGGATGCCTACGAGCAGTACTTC.

The CDR3 DNA is TGTGCCAGCAGTGCGGGAGACTCTGGGGCCAACGTCCTGACTTTC. The encoded protein is CASSAGDSGANVLTF. The gene calls are TRBV6-5 and TRBJ2-6; TRBD2 matches at 7 bases. Germline V gene sequence: CDR1 MNHEY, CDR2 SVGAGI. V was pared by 5 bases and J by 0 bases, with 1 base of the junction left unmatched. The CDR3 is made up of 15 amino acids.